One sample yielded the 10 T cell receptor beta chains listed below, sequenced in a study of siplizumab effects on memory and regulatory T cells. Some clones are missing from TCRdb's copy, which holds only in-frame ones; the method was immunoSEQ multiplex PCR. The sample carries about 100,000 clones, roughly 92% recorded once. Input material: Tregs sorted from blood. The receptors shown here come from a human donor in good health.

CDR3 DNA sequence: TGTGCCAGCACCCGCCGGGGGGCGAACACCGGGGAGCTGTTTTTT. Protein sequence: CASTRRGANTGELFF. The chain recombines TRBV6-5 with TRBJ2-2; TRBD2 agrees at 7 bases. Per the germline V gene, CDR1 is MNHEY and CDR2 is SVGAGI. Losses at the gene ends were 7 bases for V and 0 bases for J; bases not matched to a gene: 5. The CDR3 has 15 residues.

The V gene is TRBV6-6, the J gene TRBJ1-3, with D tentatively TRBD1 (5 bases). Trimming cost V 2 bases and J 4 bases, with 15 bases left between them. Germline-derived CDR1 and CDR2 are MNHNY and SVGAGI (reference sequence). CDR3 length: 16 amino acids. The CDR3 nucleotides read TGTGCCAGCAGTTACGCGGTCAGGGCGACCGGAAACACCATATATTTT. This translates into CASSYAVRATGNTIYF.

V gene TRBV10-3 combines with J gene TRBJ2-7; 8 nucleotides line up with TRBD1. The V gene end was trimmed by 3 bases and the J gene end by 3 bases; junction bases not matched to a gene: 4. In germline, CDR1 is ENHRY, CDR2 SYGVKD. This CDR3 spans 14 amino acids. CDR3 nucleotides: TGTGCCATCAGTGAAGGCGGGACAGGCTACGAGCAGTACTTC. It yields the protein CAISEGGTGYEQYF.

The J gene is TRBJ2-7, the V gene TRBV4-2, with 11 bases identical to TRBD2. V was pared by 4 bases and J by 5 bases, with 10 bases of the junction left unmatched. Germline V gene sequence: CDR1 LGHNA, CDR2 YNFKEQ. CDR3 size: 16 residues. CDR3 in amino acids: CASSLAVAGGFHEQYF. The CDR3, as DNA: TGTGCCAGCAGCCTCGCTGTAGCGGGGGGGTTTCACGAGCAGTACTTC.

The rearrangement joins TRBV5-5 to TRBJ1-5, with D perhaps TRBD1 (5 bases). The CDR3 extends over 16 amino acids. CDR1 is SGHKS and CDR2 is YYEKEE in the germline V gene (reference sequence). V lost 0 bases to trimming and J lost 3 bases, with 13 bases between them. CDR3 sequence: CASSLVGLGSNQPQHF. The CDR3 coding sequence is TGTGCCAGCAGCTTGGTGGGGCTGGGATCCAATCAGCCCCAGCATTTT.

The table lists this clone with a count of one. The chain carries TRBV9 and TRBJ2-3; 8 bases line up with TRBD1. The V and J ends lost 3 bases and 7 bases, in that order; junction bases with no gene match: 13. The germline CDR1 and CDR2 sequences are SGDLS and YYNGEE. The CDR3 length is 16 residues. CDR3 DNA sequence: TGTGCCAGCAGCGCACCCTGGGGGACAGGAGTGCATACGCAGTATTTT. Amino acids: CASSAPWGTGVHTQYF.

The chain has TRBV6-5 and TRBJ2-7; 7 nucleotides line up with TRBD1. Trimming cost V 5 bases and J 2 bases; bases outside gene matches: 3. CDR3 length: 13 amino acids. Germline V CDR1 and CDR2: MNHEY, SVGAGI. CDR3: CASSPQGTYEQYF. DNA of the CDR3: TGTGCCAGCAGTCCACAGGGGACCTACGAGCAGTACTTC.

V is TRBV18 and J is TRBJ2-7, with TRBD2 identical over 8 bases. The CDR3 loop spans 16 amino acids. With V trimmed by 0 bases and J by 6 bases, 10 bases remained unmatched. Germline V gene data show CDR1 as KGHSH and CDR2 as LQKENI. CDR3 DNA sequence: TGTGCCAGCTCACCACCGGTAATAGCGGGGCCCTCCGAGCAGTACTTC. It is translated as CASSPPVIAGPSEQYF. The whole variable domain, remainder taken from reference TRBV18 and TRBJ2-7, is NAGVMQNPRHLVRRRGQEARLRCSPMKGHSHVYWYRQLPEEGLKFMVYLQKENIIDESGMPKERFSAEFPKEGPSILRIQQVVRGDSAAYFCASSPPVIAGPSEQYFGPGTRLTVT.

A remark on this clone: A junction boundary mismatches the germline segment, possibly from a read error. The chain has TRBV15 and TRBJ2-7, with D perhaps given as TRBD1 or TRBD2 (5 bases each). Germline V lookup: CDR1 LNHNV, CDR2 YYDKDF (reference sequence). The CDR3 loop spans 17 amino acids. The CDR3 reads CATGRGSVWGAQREQYF. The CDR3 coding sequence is TGTGCCACCGGCAGAGGCTCTGTGTGGGGCGCCCAGCGGGAGCAGTACTTC.

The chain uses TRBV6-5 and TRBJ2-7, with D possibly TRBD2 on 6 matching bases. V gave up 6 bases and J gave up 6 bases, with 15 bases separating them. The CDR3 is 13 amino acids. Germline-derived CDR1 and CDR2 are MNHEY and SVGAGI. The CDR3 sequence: CASRAGSELEQYF. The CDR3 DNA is TGTGCCAGCAGGGCCGGGAGCGAGCTCGAGCAGTACTTC.